This passage covers 15 T cell receptor delta chains from one sample sequenced in a study of gamma-delta chains in newborns, infants, children. TCRdb re-processed the reads using CATT. Among some 6,500 delta-chain clones listed, approximately 11% were seen once. The sample consisted of blood. The receptors shown here come from a child who was a newborn, infant or young child, either healthy, febrile or measles-vaccinated (not recorded which).

This clone was counted between two and nine times. The V call is TRDV2, the J call TRDJ2, with TRDD3 matching 7 bases. Germline V lookup: CDR1 GEAIGNYY, CDR2 EKD. The length of the CDR3 is 15 residues. The junction had 2 bases not matched to a gene; V was cut back by 0 bases and J by 2 bases. The CDR3: CACDTLGGLTAQLFF. CDR3 coding DNA: TGTGCCTGTGACACCCTGGGGGGGTTGACAGCACAACTCTTCTTT.

With regard to this clone: TCRdb pairs this DNA with a much larger clone's protein that differs at residue 6, likely a read error; the protein shown was translated from the DNA. The chain joins TRDV2 to TRDJ1; 10 bases are shared with TRDD3. CDR3 size: 16 residues. CDR1 is GEAIGNYY, CDR2 EKD, per germline. V lost 0 bases, J lost 2 bases, and 5 bases stayed unmatched. CDR3 in DNA: TGTGCCTGTGACACCGCGGGGGGGATACGGACCGATAAACTCATCTTT. Translating it yields CACDTAGGIRTDKLIF.

This clone appeared a few times. The rearrangement uses TRDV2 and TRDJ1; 13 positions match TRDD3. The CDR3 spans 16 residues. Germline-derived CDR1 and CDR2 are GEAIGNYY and EKD. V shed 3 bases and J 7 bases; nucleotides not matched to a gene: 10. The chain's CDR3 is CACDPVDWGIRSKLIF. The CDR3 bases are TGTGCCTGTGACCCAGTAGACTGGGGGATACGCAGTAAACTCATCTTT.

About this clone: A read error may account for a junction end that differs from germline. The chain joins TRDV2 to TRDJ1; TRDD3 aligns across 7 bases. Germline matching of the DNA provided the J gene here, since TCRdb leaves it blank. This CDR3 region has 21 residues. Germline V gives CDR1 GEAIGNYY, CDR2 EKD. This CDR3 reads CACDTVGGTGRLPADTDKLIF. CDR3 coding DNA: TGTGCCTGTGACACCGTTGGGGGAACTGGGCGATTACCAGCGGACACTGATAAACTCATCTTT.

The gene calls are TRDV2 and TRDJ1; D may correspond to TRDD2 or TRDD3 (6 bases each). This CDR3 has 18 amino acids. V gave up 0 bases and J gave up 4 bases, with 23 bases separating them. The V gene's germline CDR1 is GEAIGNYY and CDR2 EKD. The CDR3 bases are TGTGCCTGTGACACCCTCCTACCTTTTCGGGGGGACAACGATAAACTCATCTTT. It translates to CACDTLLPFRGDNDKLIF.

This clone was seen a handful of times. This chain uses TRDV1 with TRDJ1; a weak D match, TRDD1 (6 bases). Between the trimmed V and J ends, which lost 2 bases and 8 bases, there was a span of 21 bases. The CDR3 contains 16 residues. Germline CDR1 TSWWSYY, CDR2 QGS. CDR3 in amino acids: CALGEKIGKGRKKLIF. Written as DNA, the CDR3 is TGTGCTCTTGGGGAAAAAATAGGGAAGGGTCGCAAAAAACTCATCTTT.

About this clone itself: A junction boundary mismatches the germline segment, possibly from a read error. This sequence joins TRDV2 and TRDJ3; TRDD3 matches 9 bases. Germline matching of the DNA provided the J gene here, since TCRdb leaves it blank. The length of the CDR3 is 21 residues. Germline V gene lookup returns CDR1 GEAIGNYY and CDR2 EKD. This CDR3 is CACDTGGLLGDRAWDTRKMFF. The CDR3 DNA sequence: TGTGCCTGTGACACCGGGGGACTCCTGGGGGATCGTGCCTGGGACACCCGAAAGATGTTTTTC.

The V gene was left uncalled, and the J gene is TRDJ3; the table's D call, TRDD3, has no DNA check behind it. The CDR3 loop spans 16 amino acids. The CDR3 loop is CATLGVHSWDTRQMFF. The CDR3 DNA is TGTGCCACTCTGGGGGTTCACTCCTGGGACACCCGACAGATGTTTTTC.

This clone was recorded a few times. The sample has other DNA sequences that encode this CDR3 too. The chain employs TRDV2 and TRDJ3; 13 bases agree with TRDD3. There are 20 residues in the CDR3. Trimming cost V 3 bases and J 0 bases; bases outside gene matches: 7. CDR1 is GEAIGNYY, CDR2 EKD, per germline. CDR3 sequence reads: CACDPTGGYASSWDTRQMFF. The CDR3 DNA sequence: TGTGCCTGTGACCCAACTGGGGGATACGCTAGCTCCTGGGACACCCGACAGATGTTTTTC.

With respect to this clone: The junction does not match germline at one end; this may be a read error. This chain uses TRDV2 with TRDJ3; 7 nucleotides agree with TRDD3. No J gene was available from TCRdb, and it was assigned here by a germline match of the DNA. Per germline, CDR1 GEAIGNYY and CDR2 EKD. This CDR3 region has 18 residues. DNA of the CDR3: TGTGCCTGTGACACCCGGGGGGGAAGCTCCTGGGATACCCGAAAGATGTTTTTC. It encodes CACDTRGGSSWDTRKMFF.

In this sample, this clone turned up a few times. Possible read error: a much larger clone is one base away. CDR3 protein: CACDSIGTGGYTDKLIF. The CDR3, as DNA: TGTGCCTGTGACAGCATTGGTACTGGGGGATACACCGATAAACTCATCTTT. The chain carries TRDV2 and TRDJ1; 10 nucleotides agree with TRDD3. TCRdb gives no J gene; it was assigned here by matching the DNA to germline. Germline-derived CDR1 and CDR2 are GEAIGNYY and EKD. The CDR3 length is 17 residues. The V and J ends lost 2 bases and 0 bases, in that order; junction bases with no gene match: 8.

By share of the sample, this clone is medium-sized (0.01 to 0.1%). The genes are TRDV2 and TRDJ1; 12 bases align to TRDD3. Germline V gene lookup returns CDR1 GEAIGNYY and CDR2 EKD. V lost 0 bases and J lost 9; bases outside the gene matches: 13. The CDR3 is 17 residues long. Here the CDR3 DNA reads TGTGCCTGTGACACCGCAGGGTATACTGGGGGATACAAACAACTCATCTTT. Amino acid sequence: CACDTAGYTGGYKQLIF.

J is TRDJ1 and V is TRDV2, with TRDD3 matching over 8 bases. TCRdb is silent on the J gene; assignment here came from matching the DNA to germline. The length of the CDR3 is 22 residues. Germline CDR1 GEAIGNYY, CDR2 EKD. V lost 1 base to trimming and J lost 1 base; unmatched junction nucleotides: 25. This chain's CDR3 is CACDTLAGGGDTGWSGTDKLIF. The CDR3 DNA follows: TGTGCCTGTGACACACTGGCAGGAGGAGGGGATACAGGATGGTCGGGCACCGATAAACTCATCTTT.

Of note for this clone: The same CDR3 also results from other DNA sequences found in this sample. The genes are TRDV2 and TRDJ1; a weak D match, TRDD3 (5 bases). Germline lookup yields CDR1 GEAIGNYY and CDR2 EKD. V was pared by 0 bases and J by 0 bases, with 10 bases between. CDR3 size: 15 residues. CDR3 loop: CACDTVGLYTDKLIF. The CDR3 bases are TGTGCCTGTGACACCGTGGGGCTATACACCGATAAACTCATCTTT.

This rearrangement joins TRDV2 to TRDJ1; the match to TRDD3 covers 8 bases. The J gene was missing in TCRdb and was found by matching the end of the DNA to germline. The CDR3 runs to 17 residues. CDR1 is GEAIGNYY, CDR2 EKD, per germline. The ends lost 0 bases at V and 9 bases at J; junction bases unmatched: 17. This chain's CDR3 is CACDTILAGGPEIELIF. CDR3 nucleotides: TGTGCCTGTGACACCATACTAGCTGGGGGACCAGAGATCGAACTCATCTTT.